A single sample gave rise to the 17 T cell receptor beta chains below, sequenced in a study of human T cells and chemical hapten exposure. Time point: healthy volunteer bleed at 6 weeks. Unfractionated whole blood served as the source for total RNA extraction. Each CDR3 protein is one row after TCRdb ran MiXCR on the RACE reads. The table records around 80,000 distinct CDR3 sequences, 8.6% of them present only once. The specimen sequenced was whole blood. The receptor set was obtained from a male donor in good health. Some clones in this sample may be carry-over from other donors' samples.

The chain joins TRBV6-5 to TRBJ1-2, with 8 bases matching TRBD1. The CDR3 has 15 amino acids. Trimming cost V 5 bases and J 2 bases; bases outside gene matches: 7. Germline CDR1 reads MNHEY; CDR2 reads SVGAGI. As DNA, the CDR3 is TGTGCCAGCAGTAAACAGGGGGGGCGGAACTATGGCTACACCTTC. Protein sequence: CASSKQGGRNYGYTF.

This clonotype turned up a few times. The gene calls are TRBV15 and TRBJ2-1; the D call may be TRBD1 or TRBD2 (5 bases each). CDR1 and CDR2 from the germline V gene are LNHNV and YYDKDF (reference sequence). The length of the CDR3 is 18 residues. Trimming removed 0 bases from V and 1 base from J, with 16 bases in between. This CDR3 is CATSREWGPRFSYNEQFF. The CDR3, as DNA: TGTGCCACCAGCAGAGAATGGGGACCTCGATTTTCCTACAATGAGCAGTTCTTC.

The chain carries TRBV4-3 and TRBJ2-2; D is perhaps TRBD1 (6 bases). The V end was cut by 4 bases, the J end by 1 base, with 13 bases between. Per germline, CDR1 LGHNA and CDR2 YSLEER. The CDR3 has 16 residues. This CDR3 reads CASSRTVLMNTGELFF. The CDR3 DNA reads TGCGCCAGCAGCCGGACAGTGTTGATGAACACCGGGGAGCTGTTTTTT.

This chain links TRBV5-6 with TRBJ2-7; tentative D call: TRBD2 (5 bases). Trimming shortened V by 0 bases and J by 3 bases, and 16 bases separated the two germline ends. Germline values: CDR1 SGHDT, CDR2 YYEEEE. The CDR3 totals 16 residues. The CDR3 loop reads CASSLEERVSYYEQYF. In DNA form, the CDR3 reads TGTGCCAGCAGCTTGGAGGAGAGGGTCTCATACTACGAGCAGTACTTC.

This clonotype was recorded a few times. The chain combines TRBV7-2 with TRBJ2-7; 7 nucleotides align to TRBD2. CDR3 length: 20 amino acids. CDR1 and CDR2 from the germline V gene are SGHTA and FQGNSA. The V segment lost 2 bases and the J segment 0 bases; nucleotides outside the gene matches: 19. Here the CDR3 reads CASSLRPVLFPGTNSYEQYF. CDR3 in DNA: TGTGCCAGCAGCTTACGCCCGGTACTCTTCCCCGGGACTAACTCCTACGAGCAGTACTTC. The full variable domain, in which reference TRBV7-2 and TRBJ2-7 provide the parts outside the CDR3, is GAGVSQSPSNKVTEKGKDVELRCDPISGHTALYWYRQSLGQGLEFLIYFQGNSAPDKSGLPSDRFSAERTGGSVSTLTIQRTQQEDSAVYLCASSLRPVLFPGTNSYEQYFGPGTRLTVT.

V is TRBV29-1 and J is TRBJ2-7; maybe TRBD1 (6 bases). V lost 7 bases, J lost 2 bases, and 15 bases lay in between. CDR1 is SQVTM, CDR2 ANQGSEA, per germline. The CDR3 totals 13 residues. CDR3 bases: TGCAGCGCCGAACAGGGTTCCCCCTACGAGCAGTACTTC. This sequence encodes CSAEQGSPYEQYF.

This chain joins TRBV20-1 and TRBJ2-1; TRBD1 matches at 8 bases. Losses at the gene ends were 2 bases for V and 9 bases for J; bases not matched to a gene: 9. The CDR3 extends over 14 amino acids. Per germline, CDR1 DFQATT and CDR2 SNEGSKA (reference sequence). CDR3 protein: CSARSDRGAFEQFF. The CDR3 DNA reads TGCAGTGCTAGATCCGACAGGGGTGCTTTTGAGCAGTTCTTC.

CDR3 in amino acids: CASSLLNSPLHF. CDR3 nucleotide sequence: TGTGCCAGCAGTTTATTGAATTCACCCCTCCACTTT. The genes are TRBV27 and TRBJ1-6; D ambiguous. This CDR3 has 12 residues. Trimming removed 1 base from V and 7 bases from J, with 2 bases in between. CDR1 is MNHEY, CDR2 SMNVEV, per germline (reference sequence).

There are a few counts of this clonotype. The CDR3 nucleotides are TGTGCCAGCACCGCTTCCTCCTACAATGAGCAGTTCTTC. Its translation is CASTASSYNEQFF. The chain joins TRBV11-1 to TRBJ2-1; D call uncertain. Germline V lookup: CDR1 SGHAT, CDR2 FQDESV (reference sequence). Between the trimmed V and J ends, which lost 7 bases and 0 bases, there was a span of 7 bases. This CDR3 is built from 13 residues.

The chain carries TRBV20-1 and TRBJ1-5, with a tentative D call TRBD1 (5 bases). CDR1 and CDR2 (germline): DFQATT, SNEGSKA (reference sequence). The CDR3 spans 13 residues. The V and J ends lost 0 bases and 9 bases respectively, with 12 bases between them. As DNA, the CDR3 is TGCAGTGCTAGAGAAACAGGAGGAGGGCCCCAGCATTTT. Protein: CSARETGGGPQHF.

The J gene is TRBJ1-1, the V gene TRBV27, with D possibly being TRBD1 (5 bases). The V gene lost 4 bases and the J gene lost 3 bases, with 15 bases spanning the gap. Germline V gene data show CDR1 as MNHEY and CDR2 as SMNVEV (reference sequence). This CDR3 has 15 amino acids. This CDR3 reads CASSSPGVGDTEAFF. Written as DNA, the CDR3 is TGTGCCAGCAGTTCACCGGGGGTAGGGGACACTGAAGCTTTCTTT.

The chain employs TRBV3-1 and TRBJ2-3, with TRBD2 matching over 7 bases. The V gene end was trimmed by 2 bases and the J gene end by 0 bases; junction bases not matched to a gene: 8. Germline assignment: CDR1 LGHDT and CDR2 YNNKEL (reference sequence). The CDR3 contains 17 residues. The CDR3 region has the DNA TGTGCCAGCAGCCAACAATTGGGGGGGGTTAGCACAGATACGCAGTATTTT. Translated: CASSQQLGGVSTDTQYF.

The chain recombines TRBV6-2 or TRBV6-3 with TRBJ1-6, with D hard to call. From germline, CDR1 is MNHEY and CDR2 SVGEGT. The CDR3 covers 11 residues. V gave up 5 bases and J gave up 7 bases, with 3 bases separating them. The CDR3 is CASSENSPLHF. CDR3 DNA: TGTGCCAGCAGTGAAAATTCACCCCTCCACTTT.

This clonotype was detected many times. The chain uses TRBV20-1 and TRBJ2-3; no reliable D call. V was shortened by 5 bases and J by 2 bases, with 14 bases between the two germline ends. The length of the CDR3 is 14 residues. Looked up from germline, CDR1 is DFQATT and CDR2 is SNEGSKA (reference sequence). CDR3 coding DNA: TGCAGTGCTGAACGCCCGACGGCCACAGATACGCAGTATTTT. Its protein is CSAERPTATDTQYF.

This clonotype was recorded at least ten times. The gene calls are TRBV20-1 and TRBJ2-3, with D unresolved. V was trimmed by 3 bases and J by 0 bases, leaving 10 bases between them. The V gene's germline CDR1 is DFQATT and CDR2 SNEGSKA (reference sequence). CDR3 length equals 14 residues. The CDR3 DNA sequence: TGCAGTGCTAGTAACCCCACTAGCACAGATACGCAGTATTTT. It specifies CSASNPTSTDTQYF.

V gene TRBV3-1 combines with J gene TRBJ2-7; tentative D call: TRBD1 (6 bases). CDR1 and CDR2 (germline): LGHDT, YNNKEL (reference sequence). The CDR3 totals 16 residues. V dropped 0 bases and J dropped 2 bases, with 14 bases sitting between them. The CDR3 loop reads CASSQDPTGLTYEQYF. Here the CDR3 DNA reads TGTGCCAGCAGCCAAGATCCCACAGGGCTGACCTACGAGCAGTACTTC.

This chain links TRBV28 with TRBJ2-3, with D possibly being TRBD2 (6 bases). Trimming took 3 bases from V and 4 from J, leaving 14 bases between them. Germline CDR1 reads MDHEN; CDR2 reads SYDVKM. The CDR3 sequence is 15 residues long. Written as DNA, the CDR3 is TGTGCCAGCAGTTTGGTATCCGGGGAGGCAGATACGCAGTATTTT. Translating it yields CASSLVSGEADTQYF.